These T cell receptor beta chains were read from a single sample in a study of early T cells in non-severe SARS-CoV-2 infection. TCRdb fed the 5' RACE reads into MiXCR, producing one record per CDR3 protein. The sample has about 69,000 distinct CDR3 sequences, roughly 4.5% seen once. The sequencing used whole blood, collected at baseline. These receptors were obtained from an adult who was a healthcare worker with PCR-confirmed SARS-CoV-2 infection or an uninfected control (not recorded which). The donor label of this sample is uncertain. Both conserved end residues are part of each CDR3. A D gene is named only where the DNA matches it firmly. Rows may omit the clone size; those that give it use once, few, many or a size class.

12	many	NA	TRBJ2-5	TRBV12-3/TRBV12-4	TGTGCCACCGGAGGCGCCCAAGAGACCCAGTACTTC	CATGGAQETQYF
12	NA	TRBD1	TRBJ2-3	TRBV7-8	TGTGCCAGCGGACAGGGGGAAGATACGCAGTATTTT	CASGQGEDTQYF
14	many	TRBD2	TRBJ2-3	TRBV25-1	TGTGCCAGCGGATATAGCGGGGGAGCAGATACGCAGTATTTT	CASGYSGGADTQYF
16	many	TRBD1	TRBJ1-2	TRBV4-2	TGTGCCAGCAGCCACGCCGGGACAGGGGGGAACTATGGCTACACCTTC	CASSHAGTGGNYGYTF
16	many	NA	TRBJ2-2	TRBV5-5	TGTGCCAGCAGCCGGGAAACAGGGATGAACACCGGGGAGCTGTTTTTT	CASSRETGMNTGELFF
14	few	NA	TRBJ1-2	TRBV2	TGTGCCAGCAGTGAAAGGGCTTTTGGGTATGGCTACACCTTC	CASSERAFGYGYTF
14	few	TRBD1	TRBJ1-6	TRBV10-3	TGTGCCATCAGCCAGGGGGCGAGAAATTCACCCCTCCACTTT	CAISQGARNSPLHF
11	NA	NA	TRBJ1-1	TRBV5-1	TGCGCCAGCAGCTCGGACACTGAAGCTTTCTTT	CASSSDTEAFF
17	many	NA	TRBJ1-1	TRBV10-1	TGCGCCAGCAGTGTCGGACCGGCGACTCTCATTAACACTGAAGCTTTCTTT	CASSVGPATLINTEAFF
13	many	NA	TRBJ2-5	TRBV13	TGTGCCAGCAGCTTAGCGGGGGCCAAGACCCAGTACTTC	CASSLAGAKTQYF
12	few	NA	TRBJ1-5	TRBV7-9	TGTGCCAGCAGCCACAGAAATCAGCCCCAGCATTTT	CASSHRNQPQHF
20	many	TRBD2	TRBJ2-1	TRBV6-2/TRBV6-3	TGTGCCAGCAGTTATCTTCCCCGAGCGGGGGGCTCAAGCTCCTACAATGAGCAGTTCTTC	CASSYLPRAGGSSSYNEQFF
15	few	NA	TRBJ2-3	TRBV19	TGTGCCAGTAGTATAGATGGGGGGCGCTCAGATACGCAGTATTTT	CASSIDGGRSDTQYF
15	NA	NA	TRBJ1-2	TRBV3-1	TGTGCCAGCAGCCAAGATGCGGGAAAAGGGTATGGCTACACCTTC	CASSQDAGKGYGYTF
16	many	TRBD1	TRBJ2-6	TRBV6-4	TGTGCCAGCAGTGGTGGACAGGCCTCTGGGGCCAACGTCCTGACTTTC	CASSGGQASGANVLTF
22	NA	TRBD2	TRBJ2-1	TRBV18	TGTGCCAGCTCACCCCGACAAGGGACTAGCGGGGGCCGCATTAGCTCCTACAATGAGCAGTTCTTC	CASSPRQGTSGGRISSYNEQFF
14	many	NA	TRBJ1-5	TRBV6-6	TGTGCCAGCAGTTACAGATTTAGCAATCAGCCCCAGCATTTT	CASSYRFSNQPQHF
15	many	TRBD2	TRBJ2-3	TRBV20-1	TGCAGTGCACTAGCGGGGGGGATTAGCACAGATACGCAGTATTTT	CSALAGGISTDTQYF
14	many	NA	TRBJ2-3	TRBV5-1	TGCGCCAGCACCTCCCAGTCCGTCACAGATACGCAGTATTTT	CASTSQSVTDTQYF
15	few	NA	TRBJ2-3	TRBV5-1	TGCGCCAGCAGCTTGGATGGGGGCCGCACAGATACGCAGTATTTT	CASSLDGGRTDTQYF
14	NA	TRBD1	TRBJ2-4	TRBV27	TGTGCCAGCAGTTTATCCCGGACAGGATACAGGCAGTACTTC	CASSLSRTGYRQYF
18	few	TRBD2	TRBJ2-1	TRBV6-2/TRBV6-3	TGTGCCAGCAGTTACTCTAGACTAGCGGGGCCCTCCTACAATGAGCAGTTCTTC	CASSYSRLAGPSYNEQFF